The 5 T cell receptor beta chains below come from one sample, sequenced in a study of early T cells in non-severe SARS-CoV-2 infection (dated by TCRdb to 2020 to 2023). Library method: 5' RACE. The run used a NextSeq 500. The raw public data were reprocessed by TCRdb itself: fastp quality trimming at Q25, MiXCR clonotype calling, in-frame beta chains only. Each entry merges the rows of one CDR3 protein and shows their most common DNA and genes. Here the sample has approximately 50,000 distinct CDR3 sequences; less than 15% occur a single time. The ten most abundant clones make up around 2.6% of the sample. The material sequenced was whole blood, taken at baseline. The source of these receptors is an adult who was a healthcare worker with PCR-confirmed SARS-CoV-2 infection or an uninfected control (not recorded which).

This clonotype occurred a few times. The chain recombines TRBV20-1 with TRBJ2-3, with D possibly matching TRBD2 (6 bases). CDR3 length: 18 amino acids. Deletions cut 6 bases from V and 5 bases from J, with 30 bases between. CDR1 DFQATT and CDR2 SNEGSKA come from the germline V gene (reference sequence). This CDR3 is CSALSGVGTKTIIDTQYF. DNA for the CDR3: TGCAGTGCACTTAGCGGTGTAGGGACCAAAACGATCATAGATACGCAGTATTTT.

This clonotype was counted ten times or more. The chain joins TRBV7-6 to TRBJ1-5; D is possibly TRBD1 (6 bases). Germline V lookup: CDR1 SGHVS, CDR2 FNYEAQ. The CDR3 totals 16 residues. Trimming pared 2 bases from V and 7 bases from J, leaving 18 bases between. Written as DNA, the CDR3 is TGTGCCAGCAGCTTACGACGGGGGCCCAAGGACCAGCCCCAGCATTTT. Translated: CASSLRRGPKDQPQHF.

There are a few counts of this clonotype. This chain uses TRBV5-1 with TRBJ1-1, with 9 bases matching TRBD1. Germline V gene sequence: CDR1 SGHRS, CDR2 YFSETQ. The CDR3 has 15 amino acids. Losses at the gene ends were 2 bases for V and 0 bases for J; bases not matched to a gene: 2. In DNA, the CDR3 is TGCGCCAGCAGCTTAGACAGGGGGATGAACACTGAAGCTTTCTTT. Translated: CASSLDRGMNTEAFF.

The chain is built from TRBV12-3 or TRBV12-4 and TRBJ2-3; D uncertain. With 3 bases removed from V and 2 bases from J, the gap between germline ends came to 6 bases. The CDR3 is 13 residues long. CDR3 amino acids: CASSFGFTDTQYF. As DNA, the CDR3 is TGTGCCAGCAGTTTTGGGTTCACAGATACGCAGTATTTT.

This clonotype was picked up many times. V gene TRBV7-2 combines with J gene TRBJ2-2; TRBD1 matches 10 bases. With V trimmed by 5 bases and J by 4 bases, 10 bases remained unmatched. Germline loops: CDR1 SGHTA, CDR2 FQGNSA. The CDR3 has 17 residues. The CDR3 reads CASSPRGQGETTGELFF. CDR3 nucleotide sequence: TGTGCCAGCAGCCCCCGCGGACAGGGGGAAACCACCGGGGAGCTGTTTTTT.